What follows describes a single T cell receptor (beta chain). Original analysis: Reference gene primers were amplified, and this amplification served to estimate nucleated cell counts. Using immunoSEQ multiplex PCR, the repertoire was profiled, and TCRdb retains in-frame clones only, with some absent. V, J and clone size were drawn from that table, and D and trimming were deduced from the DNA. The sample has about 130,000 clones; 80% to 90% are singletons. The data are from a study of blood T cell repertoires in COVID-19. Losses at the gene ends were 6 bases for V and 5 bases for J; bases not matched to a gene: 5. CDR3 size: 15 residues. Germline CDR1 MNHEY, CDR2 SVGAGI.

Sequences were obtained from PBMCs or T cells enriched from blood (not recorded which). This chain connects TRBV6-5 to TRBJ2-2; 11 bases map to TRBD1. The receptor comes from a man in his forties with acute COVID-19. The chain's CDR3 is CASRGQGAQTGELFF. The CDR3 DNA sequence: TGTGCCAGCAGAGGACAGGGGGCGCAGACCGGGGAGCTGTTTTTT.